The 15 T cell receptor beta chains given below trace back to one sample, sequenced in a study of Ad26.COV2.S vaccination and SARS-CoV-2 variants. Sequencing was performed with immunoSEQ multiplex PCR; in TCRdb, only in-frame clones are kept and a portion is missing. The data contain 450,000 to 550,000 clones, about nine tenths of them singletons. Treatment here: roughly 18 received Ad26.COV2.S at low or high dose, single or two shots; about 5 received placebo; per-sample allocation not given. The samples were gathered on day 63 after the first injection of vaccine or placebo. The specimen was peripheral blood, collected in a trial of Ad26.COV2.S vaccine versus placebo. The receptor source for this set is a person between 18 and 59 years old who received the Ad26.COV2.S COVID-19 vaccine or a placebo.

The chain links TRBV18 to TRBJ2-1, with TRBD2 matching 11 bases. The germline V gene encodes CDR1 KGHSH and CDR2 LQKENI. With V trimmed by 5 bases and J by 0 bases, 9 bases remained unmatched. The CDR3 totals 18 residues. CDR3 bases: TGTGCCAGCTCAAGATCCCATACTAGCGGGAGCTCCTACAATGAGCAGTTCTTC. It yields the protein CASSRSHTSGSSYNEQFF.

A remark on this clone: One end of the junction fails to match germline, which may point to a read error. The CDR3 region is CASSDRSGRKNF. CDR3 sequence (DNA): TGTGCCAGCAGCGACCGGAGCGGGAGGAAAAACTTC. This chain connects TRBV6-5 to TRBJ2-5; 9 nucleotides match TRBD2. The CDR3 is made up of 12 amino acids. Germline lookup yields CDR1 MNHEY and CDR2 SVGAGI.

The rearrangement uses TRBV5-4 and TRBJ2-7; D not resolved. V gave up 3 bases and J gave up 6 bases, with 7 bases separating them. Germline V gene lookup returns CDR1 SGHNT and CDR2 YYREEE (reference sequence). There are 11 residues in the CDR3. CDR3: CASSSYGEQYF. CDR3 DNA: TGTGCCAGCAGCTCATATGGCGAGCAGTACTTC.

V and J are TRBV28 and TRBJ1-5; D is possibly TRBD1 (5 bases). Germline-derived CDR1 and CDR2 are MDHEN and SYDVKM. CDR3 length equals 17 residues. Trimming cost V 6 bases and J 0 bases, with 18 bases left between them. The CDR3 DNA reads TGTGCCAGCAGAAGAAACTGGACACCTCATAGCAATCAGCCCCAGCATTTT. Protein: CASRRNWTPHSNQPQHF.

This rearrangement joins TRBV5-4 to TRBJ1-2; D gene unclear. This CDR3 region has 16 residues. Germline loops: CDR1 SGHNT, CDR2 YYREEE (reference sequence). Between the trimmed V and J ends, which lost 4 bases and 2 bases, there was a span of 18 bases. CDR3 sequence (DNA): TGTGCCAGCAGCAAGGCGAACTCCAAGACCAACTATGGCTACACCTTC. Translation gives CASSKANSKTNYGYTF.

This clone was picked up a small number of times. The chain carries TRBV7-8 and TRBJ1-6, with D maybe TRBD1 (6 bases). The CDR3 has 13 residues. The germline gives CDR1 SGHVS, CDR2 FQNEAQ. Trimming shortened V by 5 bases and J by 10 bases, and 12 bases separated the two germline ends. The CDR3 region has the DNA TGTGCCAGCAGCACAGGACAGCGATCACCCCTCCACTTT. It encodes CASSTGQRSPLHF.

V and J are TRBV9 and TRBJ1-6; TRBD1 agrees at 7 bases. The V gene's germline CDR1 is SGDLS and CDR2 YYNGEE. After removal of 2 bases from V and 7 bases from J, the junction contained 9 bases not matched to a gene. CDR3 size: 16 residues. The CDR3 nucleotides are TGTGCCAGCAGCGTGGGCACCGGGACAGCAAATTCACCCCTCCACTTT. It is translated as CASSVGTGTANSPLHF.

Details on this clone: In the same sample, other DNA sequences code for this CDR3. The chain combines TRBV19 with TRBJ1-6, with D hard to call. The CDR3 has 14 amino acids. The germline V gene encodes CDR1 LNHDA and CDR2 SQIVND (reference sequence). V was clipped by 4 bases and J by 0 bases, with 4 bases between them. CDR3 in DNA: TGTGCCAGTAGTACGGGCTCCTATAATTCACCCCTCCACTTT. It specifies CASSTGSYNSPLHF.

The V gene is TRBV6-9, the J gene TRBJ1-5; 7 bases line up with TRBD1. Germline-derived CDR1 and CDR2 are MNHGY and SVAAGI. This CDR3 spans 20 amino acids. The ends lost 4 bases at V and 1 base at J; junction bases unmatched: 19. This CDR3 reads CASSWGDRDVGLGSNQPQHF. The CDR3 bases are TGTGCCAGCAGTTGGGGTGACAGGGATGTAGGCCTAGGGAGCAATCAGCCCCAGCATTTT.

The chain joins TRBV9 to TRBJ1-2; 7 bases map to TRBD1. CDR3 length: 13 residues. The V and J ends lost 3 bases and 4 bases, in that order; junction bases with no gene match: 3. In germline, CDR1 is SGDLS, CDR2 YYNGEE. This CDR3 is CASSARGSYGYTF. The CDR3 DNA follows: TGTGCCAGCAGCGCCAGGGGGTCCTATGGCTACACCTTC. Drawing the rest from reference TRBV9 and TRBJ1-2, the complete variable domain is DSGVTQTPKHLITATGQRVTLRCSPRSGDLSVYWYQQSLDQGLQFLIQYYNGEERAKGNILERFSAQQFPDLHSELNLSSLELGDSALYFCASSARGSYGYTFGSGTRLTVV.

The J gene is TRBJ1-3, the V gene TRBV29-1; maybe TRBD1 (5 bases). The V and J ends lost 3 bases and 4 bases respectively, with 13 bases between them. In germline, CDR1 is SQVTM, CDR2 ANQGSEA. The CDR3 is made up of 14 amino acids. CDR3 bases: TGCAGCGTTGAGGAGGGGTGGGGAGGAAACACCATATATTTT. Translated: CSVEEGWGGNTIYF.

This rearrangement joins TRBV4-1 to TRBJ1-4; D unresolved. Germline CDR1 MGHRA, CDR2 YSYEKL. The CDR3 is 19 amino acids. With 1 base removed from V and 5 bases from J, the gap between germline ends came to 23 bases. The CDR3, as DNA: TGCGCCAGCAGCCAAGTAAGGCGTGGGCGCTTCGAACAAAATGAAAAACTGTTTTTT. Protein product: CASSQVRRGRFEQNEKLFF.

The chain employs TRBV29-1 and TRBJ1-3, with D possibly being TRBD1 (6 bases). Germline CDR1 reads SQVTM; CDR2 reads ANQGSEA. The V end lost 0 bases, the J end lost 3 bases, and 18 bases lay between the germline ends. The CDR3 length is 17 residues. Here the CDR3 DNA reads TGCAGCGTTGAAGAGGGGGGGCCCCGACTAGTTGGAAACACCATATATTTT. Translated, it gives CSVEEGGPRLVGNTIYF.

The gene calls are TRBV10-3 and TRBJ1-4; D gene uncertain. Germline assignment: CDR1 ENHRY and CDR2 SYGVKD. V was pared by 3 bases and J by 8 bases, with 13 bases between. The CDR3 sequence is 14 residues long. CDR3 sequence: CAISDTEGQEKLFF. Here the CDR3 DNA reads TGTGCCATCAGTGACACAGAGGGTCAGGAAAAACTGTTTTTT.

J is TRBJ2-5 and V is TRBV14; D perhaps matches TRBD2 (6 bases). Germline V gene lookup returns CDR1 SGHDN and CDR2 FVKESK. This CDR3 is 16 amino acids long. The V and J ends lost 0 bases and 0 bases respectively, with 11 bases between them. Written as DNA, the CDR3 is TGTGCCAGCAGCCAAGAGCGGAGGGCTGACCAAGAGACCCAGTACTTC. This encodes CASSQERRADQETQYF.